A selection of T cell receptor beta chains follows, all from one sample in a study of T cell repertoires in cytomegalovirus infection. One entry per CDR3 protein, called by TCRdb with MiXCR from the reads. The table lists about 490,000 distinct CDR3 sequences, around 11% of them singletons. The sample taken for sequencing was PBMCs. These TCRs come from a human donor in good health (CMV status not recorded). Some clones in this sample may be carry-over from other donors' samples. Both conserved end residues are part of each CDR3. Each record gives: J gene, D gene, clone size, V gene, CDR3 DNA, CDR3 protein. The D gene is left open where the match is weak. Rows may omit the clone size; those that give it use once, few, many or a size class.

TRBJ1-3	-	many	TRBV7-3	TGTGCCAGCAGTCGAGACCGGACAGCTGGAAACACCATATATTTT	CASSRDRTAGNTIYF
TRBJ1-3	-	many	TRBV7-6	TGTGCCAGCAGCTTAGGGGGACTCCTCTCTGGAAACACCATATATTTT	CASSLGGLLSGNTIYF
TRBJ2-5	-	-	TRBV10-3	TGTGCCATCAGTGAAGGGGCAGAGACCCAGTACTTC	CAISEGAETQYF
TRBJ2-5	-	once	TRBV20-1	TGCAGTGCTAGTACCCCGGTCAACCAAGAGACCCAGTACTTC	CSASTPVNQETQYF
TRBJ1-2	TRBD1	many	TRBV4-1	TGCGCCAGCAGCCAGTGGGACAGGGAAGGGTATGGCTACACCTTC	CASSQWDREGYGYTF
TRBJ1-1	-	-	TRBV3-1	TGTGCCAGCAGCCCAGGACCGGGGGACACTGAAGCTTTCTTT	CASSPGPGDTEAFF
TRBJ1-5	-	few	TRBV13	TGTGCCAGCAGCTTCGGCCCGGTTCAGCCCCAGCATTTT	CASSFGPVQPQHF
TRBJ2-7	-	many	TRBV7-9	TGTGCCAGCAGCTTAGTGGGGAGCACCTACGAGCAGTACTTC	CASSLVGSTYEQYF
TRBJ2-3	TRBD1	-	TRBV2	TGTGCCAGCAGTCCTCGGACAGGGATTGATACGCAGTATTTT	CASSPRTGIDTQYF
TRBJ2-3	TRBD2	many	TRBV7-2	TGTGCCAGCACTAGAAGCGGGAGGGCCACAGATACGCAGTATTTT	CASTRSGRATDTQYF
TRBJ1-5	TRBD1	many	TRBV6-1	TGTGCCAGCAGTTATGACAGGGAAAGCAATCAGCCCCAGCATTTT	CASSYDRESNQPQHF
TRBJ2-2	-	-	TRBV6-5	TGTGCCAGCAGTAACACTGATGGCGGGGAGCTGTTTTTT	CASSNTDGGELFF
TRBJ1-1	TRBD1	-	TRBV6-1	TGTGCCAGCAGTGAACGGACAGGGAAGGCTGAAGCTTTCTTT	CASSERTGKAEAFF
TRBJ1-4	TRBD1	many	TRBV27	TGTGCCAGCAGCCAAACAGGGGAAACTAATGAAAAACTGTTTTTT	CASSQTGETNEKLFF
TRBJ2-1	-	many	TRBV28	TGTGCCAGCAGTTTATATCTCGGAGACTCCTACAATGAGCAGTTCTTC	CASSLYLGDSYNEQFF
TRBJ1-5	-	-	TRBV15	TGTGCCACCAGCACCCAACCGGGGGGGTTTTATAGCAATCAGCCCCAGCATTTT	CATSTQPGGFYSNQPQHF
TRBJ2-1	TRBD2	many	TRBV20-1	TGCAGTGCTAGAGTACTAGCGGGGGGTCCATACAATGAGCAGTTCTTC	CSARVLAGGPYNEQFF
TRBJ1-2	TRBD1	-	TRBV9	TGTGCCAGCAGCGTCGGAGGACAGGGGAATGGCTACACCTTC	CASSVGGQGNGYTF
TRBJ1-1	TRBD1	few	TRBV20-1	TGCAGTGCTGGACAGGATTTGAACACTGAAGCTTTCTTT	CSAGQDLNTEAFF
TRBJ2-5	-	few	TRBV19	TGTGCCAGTAGAGGTTACACGGAGACCCAGTACTTC	CASRGYTETQYF
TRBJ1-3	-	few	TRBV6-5	TGTGCCAGCAGTTACTATTGGGGCTCTGGAAACACCATATATTTT	CASSYYWGSGNTIYF
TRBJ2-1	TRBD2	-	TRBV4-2	TGTGCCAGCAGCCAAGATGGCAGCGGGAGGGAGAGCTCCTACAATGAGCAGTTCTTC	CASSQDGSGRESSYNEQFF
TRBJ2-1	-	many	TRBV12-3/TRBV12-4	TGTGCCAGCGGGGATCTCTACAATGAGCAGTTCTTC	CASGDLYNEQFF
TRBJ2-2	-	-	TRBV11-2	TGTGCCAGCAGCTTAGAACGGGGGATCACCGGGGAGCTGTTTTTT	CASSLERGITGELFF
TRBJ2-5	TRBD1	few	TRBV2	TGTGCCAGCAACGAACGGGGTGGGTGGGACAGTCAAGAGACCCAGTACTTC	CASNERGGWDSQETQYF
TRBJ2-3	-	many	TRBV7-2	TGTGCCAGCAGCTTAGCTAGGGAGGATACGCAGTATTTT	CASSLAREDTQYF
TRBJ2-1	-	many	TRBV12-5	TGTGCTAGTGGTGAGGACAGTCCCCATGAGCAGTTCTTC	CASGEDSPHEQFF
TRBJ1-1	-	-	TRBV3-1	TGTGCCAGCAGCCAAGTACGGGTCACTGAAGCTTTCTTT	CASSQVRVTEAFF
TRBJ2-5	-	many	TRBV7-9	TGTGCCAGCAGCTCCGGGGGAGTCGGGGCTCAAGAGACCCAGTACTTC	CASSSGGVGAQETQYF
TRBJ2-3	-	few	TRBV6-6	TGTGCCAGCAGGGGGGGGGCCGCCACTCTACGAGATACGCAGTATTTT	CASRGGAATLRDTQYF
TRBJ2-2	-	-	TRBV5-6	TGTGCCAGCAGCTTGGGGGCGGGGGCTTACACCGGGGAGCTGTTTTTT	CASSLGAGAYTGELFF
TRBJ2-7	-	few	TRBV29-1	TGCAGCGTTGGGGGAGGGGGCTACGAGCAGTACTTC	CSVGGGGYEQYF
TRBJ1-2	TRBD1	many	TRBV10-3	TGTGCCATCAGCCCGATTTCCGGACAGGGGAACTATGGCTACACCTTC	CAISPISGQGNYGYTF
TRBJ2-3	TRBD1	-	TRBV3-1	TGTGCCACCGGGACAGGAGGTACGCAGTATTTT	CATGTGGTQYF
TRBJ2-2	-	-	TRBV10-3	TGTGCCATCAGAAATACAGGGACCGCGAACACCGGGGAGCTGTTTTTT	CAIRNTGTANTGELFF
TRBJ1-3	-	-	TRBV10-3	TGTGCCATCAGTGAGTCAAGAAGCTCTGGAAACACCATATATTTT	CAISESRSSGNTIYF
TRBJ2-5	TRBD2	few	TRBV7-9	TGTGCCAGCAGCCTTGGACTAGCGCGACAAGAGACCCAGTACTTC	CASSLGLARQETQYF
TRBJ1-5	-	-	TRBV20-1	TGCAGTGCTACCACGGGAACAAATCAGCCCCAGCATTTT	CSATTGTNQPQHF
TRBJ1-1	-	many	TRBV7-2	TGTGCCAGCAGCCTAATCTCGACGGATGAAGCTTTCTTT	CASSLISTDEAFF
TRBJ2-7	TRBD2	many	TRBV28	TGTGCCAGCAGTGAAACCCGGGACTACTCCTACGAGCAGTACTTC	CASSETRDYSYEQYF
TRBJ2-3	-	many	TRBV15	TGTGCCACCAGCCCCCACTCAGATACGCAGTATTTT	CATSPHSDTQYF
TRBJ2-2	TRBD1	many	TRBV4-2	TGTGCCAGCAGCCAAGATATGGGGACAGGGCAAAACACCGGGGAGCTGTTTTTT	CASSQDMGTGQNTGELFF
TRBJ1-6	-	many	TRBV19	TGTGCCAGCGGAAACATGGGGAATTCACCCCTCCACTTT	CASGNMGNSPLHF
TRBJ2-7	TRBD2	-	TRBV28	TGTGCCAGTCAGACTAGCGGGAAGGTCTACGAGCAGTACTTC	CASQTSGKVYEQYF
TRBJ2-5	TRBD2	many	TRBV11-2	TGTGCCAGCAGCTTATTGGGGACTAGCGGGCAAGAGACCCAGTACTTC	CASSLLGTSGQETQYF